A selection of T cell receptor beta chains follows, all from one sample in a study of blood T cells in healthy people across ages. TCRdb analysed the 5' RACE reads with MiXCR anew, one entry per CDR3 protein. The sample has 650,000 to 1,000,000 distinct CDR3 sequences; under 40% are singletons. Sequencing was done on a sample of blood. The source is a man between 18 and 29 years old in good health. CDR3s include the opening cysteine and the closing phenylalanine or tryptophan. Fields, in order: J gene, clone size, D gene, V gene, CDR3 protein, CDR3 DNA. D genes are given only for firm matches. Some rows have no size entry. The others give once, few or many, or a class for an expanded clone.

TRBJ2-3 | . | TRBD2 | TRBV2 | CASSGSGLASTDTQYF | TGTGCCAGCAGCGGCTCGGGACTAGCGAGCACAGATACGCAGTATTTT
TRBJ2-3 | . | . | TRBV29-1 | CSPGTEDTQYF | TGCAGCCCAGGGACGGAAGATACGCAGTATTTT
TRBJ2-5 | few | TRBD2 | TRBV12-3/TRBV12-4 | CASSPTGGRHNEQYF | TGTGCCAGCAGTCCCACGGGGGGGCGTCACAATGAGCAGTACTTC
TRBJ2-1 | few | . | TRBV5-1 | CATSVSGAPEQFF | TGCGCCACTTCGGTGTCTGGTGCTCCCGAGCAGTTCTTC
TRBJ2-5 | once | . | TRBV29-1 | CSVEARLRQETQYF | TGCAGCGTTGAGGCGCGGTTGCGACAAGAGACCCAGTACTTC
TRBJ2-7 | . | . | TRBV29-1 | CSVVPVDRATTQYF | TGCAGCGTCGTCCCGGTGGACAGAGCTACGACGCAGTACTTC
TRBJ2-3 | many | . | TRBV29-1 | CSSFGVYTDTQYF | TGCAGCTCCTTCGGGGTCTACACAGATACGCAGTATTTT
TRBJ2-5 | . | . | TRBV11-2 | CASRRVGEVGETQYF | TGTGCCAGCAGGCGTGTGGGGGAAGTAGGAGAGACCCAGTACTTC
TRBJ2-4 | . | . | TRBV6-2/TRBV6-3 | CASRNRQELAKNIQYF | TGTGCCAGCAGGAACCGACAAGAACTAGCCAAAAACATTCAGTACTTC
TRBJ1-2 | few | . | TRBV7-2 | CASSLAGSSYGYTF | TGTGCCAGCAGCTTAGCGGGGTCCAGCTATGGCTACACCTTC
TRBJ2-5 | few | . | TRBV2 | CASRIRETQETQYF | TGTGCCAGCAGGATTCGAGAGACCCAAGAGACCCAGTACTTC
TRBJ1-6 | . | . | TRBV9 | CASSVGDVSFDSPLHF | TGTGCCAGCAGCGTAGGGGACGTATCCTTCGATTCACCCCTCCACTTT